These 20 T cell receptor beta chains came from one sample sequenced in a study of shared clonotypes between healthy human individuals. Sequenced by immunoSEQ multiplex PCR; TCRdb stores in-frame clones only, minus some. The profile shows hundreds of thousands of clones, more than 95% of them singletons. Specimen: naive CD4+ T cells sorted from blood. Regarding subset: CD45RA+ positively selected. All receptors come from a woman in her thirties in good health.

This chain uses TRBV19 with TRBJ2-1; 16 bases line up with TRBD2. This CDR3 spans 19 amino acids. Germline V gene lookup returns CDR1 LNHDA and CDR2 SQIVND (reference sequence). V lost 8 bases and J lost 0; bases outside the gene matches: 10. The CDR3 loop reads CASATGTSGRVGSYNEQFF. The CDR3 coding sequence is TGTGCCAGTGCTACCGGGACTAGCGGGAGGGTTGGCTCCTACAATGAGCAGTTCTTC.

The chain couples TRBV28 to TRBJ2-1, with D possibly matching TRBD2 (5 bases). The CDR3 covers 14 residues. V shed 5 bases and J shed 4 bases, with 12 bases lying between them. Germline loops: CDR1 MDHEN, CDR2 SYDVKM. CDR3: CASSPPGSYNEQFF. CDR3 sequence (DNA): TGTGCCAGCAGTCCTCCGGGGTCTTACAATGAGCAGTTCTTC. Complete variable domain (other parts from reference TRBV28 and TRBJ2-1): DVKVTQSSRYLVKRTGEKVFLECVQDMDHENMFWYRQDPGLGLRLIYFSYDVKMKEKGDIPEGYSVSREKKERFSLILESASTNQTSMYLCASSPPGSYNEQFFGPGTRLTVL.

V and J are TRBV28 and TRBJ1-5, with 11 bases lining up with TRBD1. Per the germline V gene, CDR1 is MDHEN and CDR2 is SYDVKM. This CDR3 has 16 amino acids. Trimming took 5 bases from V and 7 from J; bases not matched to a gene: 10. CDR3 residues: CASSGPGTGGLQPQHF. The DNA of the CDR3 is TGTGCCAGCAGTGGTCCGGGGACAGGGGGTTTGCAGCCCCAGCATTTT.

V is TRBV5-8 and J is TRBJ2-3; 15 bases map to TRBD2. Germline trimming cut 0 bases from V and 7 bases from J; bases unmatched to any gene: 3. Germline assignment: CDR1 SGHTS and CDR2 YDEGEE. The CDR3 contains 16 residues. The CDR3 reads CASSLGTSGRGHTQYF. CDR3 coding DNA: TGTGCCAGCAGCTTGGGGACTAGCGGGAGGGGTCATACGCAGTATTTT. The full variable domain, its missing parts supplied by reference TRBV5-8 and TRBJ2-3, is EAGVTQSPTHLIKTRGQQATLRCSPISGHTSVYWYQQALGLGLQFLLWYDEGEERNRGNFPPRFSGRQFPNYSSELNVNALELEDSALYLCASSLGTSGRGHTQYFGPGTRLTVL.

The chain links TRBV28 to TRBJ2-7; 10 bases line up with TRBD1. The CDR3 runs 15 residues. Trimming removed 6 bases from V and 4 bases from J; junction bases left unmatched: 9. Germline assignment: CDR1 MDHEN and CDR2 SYDVKM. CDR3 loop: CASSSGQGIRYEQYF. The CDR3 nucleotides read TGTGCCAGCAGCTCGGGACAGGGGATTAGATACGAGCAGTACTTC.

V and J are TRBV7-8 and TRBJ2-5; no clear D. The last part of the DNA fits TRBJ2-7 better; the J call may be wrong. The CDR3 has 12 residues. The V gene's germline CDR1 is SGHVS and CDR2 FQNEAQ. CDR3 nucleotide sequence: TGTGCCAGCAGCCACAGTTCCTACGAGCAGTACTTC. Protein product: CASSHSSYEQYF.

This chain links TRBV27 with TRBJ1-2; D gene ambiguous. This CDR3 has 13 residues. The germline V gene has CDR1 MNHEY and CDR2 SMNVEV (reference sequence). The germline V and J ends were trimmed by 2 bases and 4 bases, with 8 bases remaining between them. This CDR3 is CASSLRAAYGYTF. In nucleotides, the CDR3 is TGTGCCAGCAGTTTACGGGCGGCCTATGGCTACACCTTC.

This chain joins TRBV28 and TRBJ1-2; no clear D. In germline, CDR1 is MDHEN, CDR2 SYDVKM. V lost 3 bases to trimming and J lost 5 bases, with 13 bases between them. This CDR3 is built from 14 residues. CDR3 nucleotides: TGTGCCAGCAGTTTGTCAGAAAGACGATATGGCTACACCTTC. As protein: CASSLSERRYGYTF.

The chain is built from TRBV9 and TRBJ2-2; D is perhaps TRBD2 (5 bases). V lost 0 bases and J lost 0, with 9 bases in between. The CDR3 totals 16 residues. From germline, CDR1 is SGDLS and CDR2 YYNGEE. The CDR3 coding sequence is TGTGCCAGCAGCGTAGCTGAGCGGTCGAACACCGGGGAGCTGTTTTTT. Translation: CASSVAERSNTGELFF.

The chain carries TRBV19 and TRBJ2-2; tentative D call: TRBD2 (5 bases). Per germline, CDR1 LNHDA and CDR2 SQIVND (reference sequence). V lost 10 bases and J 5 bases, leaving 20 bases between the germline ends. This CDR3 is built from 15 residues. DNA of the CDR3: TGTGCCACGCCGAGGTATGAGCGGAGTACCGGGGAGCTGTTTTTT. It yields the protein CATPRYERSTGELFF.

The rearrangement uses TRBV6-5 and TRBJ1-1; a weak D match, TRBD1 (6 bases). Germline V gene data show CDR1 as MNHEY and CDR2 as SVGAGI. The CDR3 is made up of 15 amino acids. V was trimmed by 7 bases and J by 1 base, leaving 16 bases between them. The CDR3, as DNA: TGTGCCAGCACAGAGGACAGAACAAAGAACACTGAAGCTTTCTTT. It yields the protein CASTEDRTKNTEAFF.

Regarding this clone: The sample holds other DNA sequences that translate to the same CDR3. V and J are TRBV19 and TRBJ2-7; D is possibly TRBD2 (6 bases). CDR1 and CDR2 (germline): LNHDA, SQIVND (reference sequence). This CDR3 is built from 15 residues. The ends were cut back, 3 bases at V and 1 base at J, with 13 bases in the middle. The chain's CDR3 is CASSIGGTGSYEQYF. CDR3 bases: TGTGCCAGTAGTATTGGAGGGACCGGGTCCTACGAGCAGTACTTC.

The chain is built from TRBV2 and TRBJ2-5; 8 bases line up with TRBD1. The end of the DNA fits TRBJ2-7 better, so the J call may be wrong. The CDR3 is 13 residues long. The germline gives CDR1 SNHLY, CDR2 FYNNEI. For the CDR3, the DNA is TGTGCCAGCACCGGACAGGGAACCTACGAGCAGTACTTC. As protein: CASTGQGTYEQYF.

The chain employs TRBV5-1 and TRBJ2-1; 10 bases are shared with TRBD2. Unmatched junction bases numbered 4, after V lost 3 bases and J lost 1 base. Germline V CDR1 and CDR2: SGHRS, YFSETQ. The CDR3 sequence is 16 residues long. CDR3 loop: CASSYPSGSSYNEQFF. Here the CDR3 DNA reads TGCGCCAGCAGCTACCCTAGCGGGAGTTCCTACAATGAGCAGTTCTTC.

The chain is built from TRBV4-1 and TRBJ1-1; unclear D gene. This CDR3 has 15 amino acids. Germline values: CDR1 MGHRA, CDR2 YSYEKL. V was pared by 2 bases and J by 1 base, with 11 bases between. The CDR3 nucleotides read TGCGCCAGCAGCCAATTTTCATGGGCGAACACTGAAGCTTTCTTT. As protein: CASSQFSWANTEAFF.

J is TRBJ2-5 and V is TRBV5-4; 7 nucleotides line up with TRBD1. Germline V gene lookup returns CDR1 SGHNT and CDR2 YYREEE (reference sequence). Losses at the gene ends were 2 bases for V and 3 bases for J; bases not matched to a gene: 4. The CDR3 runs to 14 residues. The CDR3 sequence is CASSFDRVEETQYF. DNA for the CDR3: TGTGCCAGCAGCTTTGACAGGGTAGAAGAGACCCAGTACTTC.

V usage is TRBV4-1 and J usage is TRBJ2-2; either TRBD1 or TRBD2 may supply D (5 bases each). The CDR3 runs 15 residues. Trimming took 2 bases from V and 1 from J, leaving 8 bases between them. Germline-derived CDR1 and CDR2 are MGHRA and YSYEKL. The DNA of the CDR3 is TGCGCCAGCAGCCAACCTGGGGGGAACACCGGGGAGCTGTTTTTT. Its protein product is CASSQPGGNTGELFF.

The chain carries TRBV27 and TRBJ2-5; 9 nucleotides align to TRBD1. Germline lookup yields CDR1 MNHEY and CDR2 SMNVEV (reference sequence). The CDR3 extends over 13 amino acids. J gave up 3 bases and V 8 bases, and 4 bases lay outside the gene matches. The CDR3 bases are TGTGCCAGCGGAGGACAGGGGAAAGAGACCCAGTACTTC. Protein: CASGGQGKETQYF.

The genes are TRBV27 and TRBJ1-5, with a tentative D call TRBD1 (5 bases). Per the germline V gene, CDR1 is MNHEY and CDR2 is SMNVEV (reference sequence). The CDR3 runs to 16 residues. With 4 bases removed from V and 3 bases from J, the gap between germline ends came to 16 bases. The CDR3: CASSSRDGGPNQPQHF. In DNA form, the CDR3 reads TGTGCCAGCAGTTCCCGGGACGGGGGTCCCAATCAGCCCCAGCATTTT.

The chain is built from TRBV7-2 and TRBJ2-3; D call uncertain. Trimming cost V 0 bases and J 1 base, with 8 bases left between them. This CDR3 is 15 amino acids long. Germline CDR1 and CDR2: SGHTA and FQGNSA. Written as DNA, the CDR3 is TGTGCCAGCAGCTTAGCCAGCCCCGGCACAGATACGCAGTATTTT. It is translated as CASSLASPGTDTQYF.